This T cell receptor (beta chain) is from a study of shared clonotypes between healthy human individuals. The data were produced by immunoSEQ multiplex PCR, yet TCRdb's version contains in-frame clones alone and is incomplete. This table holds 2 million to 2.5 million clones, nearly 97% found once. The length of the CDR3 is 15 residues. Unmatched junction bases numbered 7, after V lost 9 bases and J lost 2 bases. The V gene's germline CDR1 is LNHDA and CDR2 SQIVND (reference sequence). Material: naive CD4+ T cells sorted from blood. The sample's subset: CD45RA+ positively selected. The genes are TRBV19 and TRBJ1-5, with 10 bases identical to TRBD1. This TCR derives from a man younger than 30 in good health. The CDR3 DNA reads TGTGCCAGCACTCGACAGGGGGCTGGCAATCAGCCCCAGCATTTT. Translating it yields CASTRQGAGNQPQHF.